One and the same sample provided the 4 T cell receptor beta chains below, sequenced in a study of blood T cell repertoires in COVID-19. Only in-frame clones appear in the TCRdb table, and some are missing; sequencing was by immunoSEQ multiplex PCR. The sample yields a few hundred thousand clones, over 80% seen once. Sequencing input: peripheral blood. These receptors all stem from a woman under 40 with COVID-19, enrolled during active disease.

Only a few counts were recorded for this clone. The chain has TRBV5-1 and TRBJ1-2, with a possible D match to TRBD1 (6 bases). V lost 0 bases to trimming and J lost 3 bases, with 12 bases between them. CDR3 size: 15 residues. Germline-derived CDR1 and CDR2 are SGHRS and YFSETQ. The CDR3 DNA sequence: TGCGCCAGCAGCTTGGGGCCAGGGGAGCACTATGGCTACACCTTC. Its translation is CASSLGPGEHYGYTF.

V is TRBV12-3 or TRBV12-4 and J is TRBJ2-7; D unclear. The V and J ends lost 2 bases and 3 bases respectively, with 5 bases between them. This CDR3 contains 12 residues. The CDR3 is CASSLLFYEQYF. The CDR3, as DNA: TGTGCCAGCAGTTTACTGTTCTACGAGCAGTACTTC.

This CDR3 is CASTLFQGAAEAFF. CDR3 bases: TGTGCCAGTACCCTTTTCCAGGGGGCAGCTGAAGCTTTCTTT. This chain connects TRBV19 to TRBJ1-1, with 8 nucleotides matching TRBD1. The CDR3 has 14 residues. The V segment lost 7 bases and the J segment 6 bases; nucleotides outside the gene matches: 10. Germline assignment: CDR1 LNHDA and CDR2 SQIVND (reference sequence). The full variable domain, rest sourced from reference TRBV19 and TRBJ1-1, is DGGITQSPKYLFRKEGQNVTLSCEQNLNHDAMYWYRQDPGQGLRLIYYSQIVNDFQKGDIAEGYSVSREKKESFPLTVTSAQKNPTAFYLCASTLFQGAAEAFFGQGTRLTVV.

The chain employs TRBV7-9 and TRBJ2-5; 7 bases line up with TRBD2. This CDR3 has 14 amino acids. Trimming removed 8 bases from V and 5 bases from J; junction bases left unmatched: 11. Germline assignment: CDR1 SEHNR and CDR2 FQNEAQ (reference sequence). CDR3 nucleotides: TGTGCCAGCGGGGTGGCGGGAGCGTCTGAGACCCAGTACTTC. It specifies CASGVAGASETQYF.